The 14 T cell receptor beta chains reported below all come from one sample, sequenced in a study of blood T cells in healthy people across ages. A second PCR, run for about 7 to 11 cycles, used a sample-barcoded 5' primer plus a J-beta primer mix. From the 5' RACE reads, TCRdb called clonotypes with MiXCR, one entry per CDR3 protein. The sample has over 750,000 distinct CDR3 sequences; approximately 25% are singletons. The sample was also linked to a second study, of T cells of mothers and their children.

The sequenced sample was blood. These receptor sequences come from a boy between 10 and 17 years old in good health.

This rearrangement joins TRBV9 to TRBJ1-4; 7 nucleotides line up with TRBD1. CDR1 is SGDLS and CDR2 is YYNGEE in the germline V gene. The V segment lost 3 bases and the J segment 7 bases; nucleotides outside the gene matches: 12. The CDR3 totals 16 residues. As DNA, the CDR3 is TGTGCCAGCAGCGCTTGGACAGGCGTTGAAGGTGAAAAACTGTTTTTT. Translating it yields CASSAWTGVEGEKLFF. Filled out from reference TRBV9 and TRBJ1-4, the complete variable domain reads DSGVTQTPKHLITATGQRVTLRCSPRSGDLSVYWYQQSLDQGLQFLIQYYNGEERAKGNILERFSAQQFPDLHSELNLSSLELGDSALYFCASSAWTGVEGEKLFFGSGTQLSVL.

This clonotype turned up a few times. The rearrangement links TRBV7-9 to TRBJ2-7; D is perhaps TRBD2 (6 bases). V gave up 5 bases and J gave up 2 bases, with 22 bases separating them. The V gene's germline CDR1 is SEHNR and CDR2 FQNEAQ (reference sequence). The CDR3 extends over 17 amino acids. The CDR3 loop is CASSLEETRNRTYEQYF. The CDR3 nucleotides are TGTGCCAGCAGCCTCGAAGAGACTAGGAACCGAACCTACGAGCAGTACTTC.

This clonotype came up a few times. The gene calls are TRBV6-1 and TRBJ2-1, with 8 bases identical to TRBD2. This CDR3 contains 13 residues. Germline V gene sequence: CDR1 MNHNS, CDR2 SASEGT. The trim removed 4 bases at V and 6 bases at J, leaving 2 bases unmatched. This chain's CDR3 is CASSGTSLNEQFF. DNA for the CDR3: TGTGCCAGCAGTGGGACTAGCCTCAATGAGCAGTTCTTC.

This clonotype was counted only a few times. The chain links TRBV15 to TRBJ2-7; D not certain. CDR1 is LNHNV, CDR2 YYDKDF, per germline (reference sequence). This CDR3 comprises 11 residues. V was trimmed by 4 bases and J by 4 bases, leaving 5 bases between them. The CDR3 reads CATSNKYEQYF. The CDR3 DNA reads TGTGCCACCAGCAACAAGTACGAGCAGTACTTC.

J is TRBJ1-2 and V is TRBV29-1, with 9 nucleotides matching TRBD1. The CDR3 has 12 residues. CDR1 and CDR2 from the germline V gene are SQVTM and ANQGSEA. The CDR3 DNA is TGCAGAAACAGGGGGCAACTCTATGGCTACACCTTC. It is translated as CRNRGQLYGYTF.

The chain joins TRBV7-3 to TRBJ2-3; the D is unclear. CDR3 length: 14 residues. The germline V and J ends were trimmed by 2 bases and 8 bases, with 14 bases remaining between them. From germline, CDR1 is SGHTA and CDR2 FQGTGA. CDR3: CASSLSNGKSTQYF. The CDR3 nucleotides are TGTGCCAGCAGCTTATCGAACGGAAAGTCTACGCAGTATTTT.

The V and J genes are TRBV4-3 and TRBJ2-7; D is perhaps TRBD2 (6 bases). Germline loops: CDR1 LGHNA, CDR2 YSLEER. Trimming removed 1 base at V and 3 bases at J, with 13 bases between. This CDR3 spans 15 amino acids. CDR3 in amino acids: CASSQVGGDYYEQYF. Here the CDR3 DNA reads TGCGCCAGCAGCCAAGTCGGGGGAGACTACTACGAGCAGTACTTC.

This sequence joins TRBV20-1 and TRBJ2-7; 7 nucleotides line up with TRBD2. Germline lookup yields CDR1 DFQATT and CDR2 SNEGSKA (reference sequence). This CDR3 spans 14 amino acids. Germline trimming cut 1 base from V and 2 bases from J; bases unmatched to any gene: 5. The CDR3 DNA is TGCAGTGCTAGAGCGGTCGGGAGGACCTACGAGCAGTACTTC. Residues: CSARAVGRTYEQYF.

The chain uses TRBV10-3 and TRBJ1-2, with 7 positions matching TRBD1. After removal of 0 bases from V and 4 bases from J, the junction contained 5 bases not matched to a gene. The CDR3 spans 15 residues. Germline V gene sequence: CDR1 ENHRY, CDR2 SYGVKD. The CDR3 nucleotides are TGTGCCATCAGTGAGTCAGGGACAGAAGTCTATGGCTACACCTTC. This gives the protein CAISESGTEVYGYTF.

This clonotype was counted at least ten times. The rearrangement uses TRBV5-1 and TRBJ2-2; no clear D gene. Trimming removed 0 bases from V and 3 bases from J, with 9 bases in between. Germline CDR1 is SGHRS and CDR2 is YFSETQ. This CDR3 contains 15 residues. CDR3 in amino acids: CASSLDSYYTGELFF. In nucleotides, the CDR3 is TGCGCCAGCAGCTTGGATAGCTATTACACCGGGGAGCTGTTTTTT.

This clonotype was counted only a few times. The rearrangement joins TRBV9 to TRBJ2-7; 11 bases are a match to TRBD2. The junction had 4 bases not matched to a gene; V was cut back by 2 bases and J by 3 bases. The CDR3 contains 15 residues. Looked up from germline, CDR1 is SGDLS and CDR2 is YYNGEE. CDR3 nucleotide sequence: TGTGCCAGCAGCGTCGGGACTAGCGGCCTCTACGAGCAGTACTTC. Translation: CASSVGTSGLYEQYF.

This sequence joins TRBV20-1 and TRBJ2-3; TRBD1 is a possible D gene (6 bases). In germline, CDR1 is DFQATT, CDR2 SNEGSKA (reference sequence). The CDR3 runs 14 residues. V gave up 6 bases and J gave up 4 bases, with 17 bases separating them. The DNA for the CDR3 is TGCAGTGCCAGCCAGGGGTCCGGCTCAGATACGCAGTATTTT. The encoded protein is CSASQGSGSDTQYF.

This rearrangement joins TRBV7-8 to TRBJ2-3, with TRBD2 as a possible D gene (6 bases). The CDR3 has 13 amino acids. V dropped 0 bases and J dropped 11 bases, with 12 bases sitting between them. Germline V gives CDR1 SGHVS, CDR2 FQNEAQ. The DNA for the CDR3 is TGTGCCAGCAGCTTAGCGGGGGGAAGGGGGCAGTATTTT. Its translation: CASSLAGGRGQYF.

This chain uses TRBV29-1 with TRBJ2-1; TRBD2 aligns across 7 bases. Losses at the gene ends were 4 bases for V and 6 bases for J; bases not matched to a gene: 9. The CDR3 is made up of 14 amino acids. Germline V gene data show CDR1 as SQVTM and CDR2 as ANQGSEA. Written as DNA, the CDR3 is TGCAGCGTTGGGGCGGGAGTCATAATCAATGAGCAGTTCTTC. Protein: CSVGAGVIINEQFF.